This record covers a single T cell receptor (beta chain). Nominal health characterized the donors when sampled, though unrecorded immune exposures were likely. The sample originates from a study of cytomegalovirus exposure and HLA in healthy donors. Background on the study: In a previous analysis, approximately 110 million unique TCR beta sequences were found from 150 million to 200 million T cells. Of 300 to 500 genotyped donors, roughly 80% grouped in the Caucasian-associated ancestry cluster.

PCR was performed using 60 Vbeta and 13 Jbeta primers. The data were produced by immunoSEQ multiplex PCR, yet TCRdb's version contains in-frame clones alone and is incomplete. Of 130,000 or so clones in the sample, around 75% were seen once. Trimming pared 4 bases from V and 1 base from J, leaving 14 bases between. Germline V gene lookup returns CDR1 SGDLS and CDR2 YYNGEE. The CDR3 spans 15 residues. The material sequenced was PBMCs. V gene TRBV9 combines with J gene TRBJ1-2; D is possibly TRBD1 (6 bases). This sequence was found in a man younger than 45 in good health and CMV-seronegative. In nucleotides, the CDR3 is TGTGCCAGCAGCCCGCTTGGACAGATTAACTATGGCTACACCTTC. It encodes CASSPLGQINYGYTF. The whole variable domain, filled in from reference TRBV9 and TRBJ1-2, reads DSGVTQTPKHLITATGQRVTLRCSPRSGDLSVYWYQQSLDQGLQFLIQYYNGEERAKGNILERFSAQQFPDLHSELNLSSLELGDSALYFCASSPLGQINYGYTFGSGTRLTVV.